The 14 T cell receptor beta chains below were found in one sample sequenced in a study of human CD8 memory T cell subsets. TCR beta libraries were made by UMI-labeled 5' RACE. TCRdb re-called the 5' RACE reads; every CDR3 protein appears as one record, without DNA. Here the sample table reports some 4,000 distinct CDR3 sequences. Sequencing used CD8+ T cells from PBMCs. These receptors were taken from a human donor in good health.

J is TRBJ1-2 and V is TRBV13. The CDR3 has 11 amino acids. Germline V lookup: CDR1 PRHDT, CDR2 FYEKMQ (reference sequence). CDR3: CASSLGSGYTF.

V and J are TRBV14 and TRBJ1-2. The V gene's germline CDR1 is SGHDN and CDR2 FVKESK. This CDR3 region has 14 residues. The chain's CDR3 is CASSQDLGNYGYTF.

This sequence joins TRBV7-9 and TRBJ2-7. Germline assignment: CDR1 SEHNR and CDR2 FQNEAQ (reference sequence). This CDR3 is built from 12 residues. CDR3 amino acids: CASSPMGYEQYF.

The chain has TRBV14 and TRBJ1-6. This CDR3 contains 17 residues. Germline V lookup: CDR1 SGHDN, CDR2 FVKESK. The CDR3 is CASRSSRDSLANSPLHF.

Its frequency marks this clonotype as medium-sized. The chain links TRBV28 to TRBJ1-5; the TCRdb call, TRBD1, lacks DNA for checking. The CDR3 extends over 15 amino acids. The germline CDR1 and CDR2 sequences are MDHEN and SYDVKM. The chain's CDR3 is CASSSRDRGPQPQHF.

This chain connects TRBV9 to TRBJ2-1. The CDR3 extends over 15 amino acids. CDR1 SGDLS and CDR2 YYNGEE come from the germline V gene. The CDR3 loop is CASSVQHGSYNEQFF.

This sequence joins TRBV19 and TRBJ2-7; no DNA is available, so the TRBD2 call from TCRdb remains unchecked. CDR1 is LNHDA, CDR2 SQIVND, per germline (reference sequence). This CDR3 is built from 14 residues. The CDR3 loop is CASSFGTSGYEQYF.

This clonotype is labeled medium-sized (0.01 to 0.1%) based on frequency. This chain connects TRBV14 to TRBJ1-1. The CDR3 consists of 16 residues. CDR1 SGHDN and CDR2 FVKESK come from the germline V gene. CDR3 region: CASSQDLGLLNTEAFF.

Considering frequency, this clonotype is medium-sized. CDR3 in amino acids: CASSVKREGPYEQYF. The chain has TRBV25-1 and TRBJ2-7; TCRdb calls TRBD2, which cannot be checked without DNA. Germline V gene lookup returns CDR1 MGHDK and CDR2 SYGVNS. The CDR3 totals 15 residues.

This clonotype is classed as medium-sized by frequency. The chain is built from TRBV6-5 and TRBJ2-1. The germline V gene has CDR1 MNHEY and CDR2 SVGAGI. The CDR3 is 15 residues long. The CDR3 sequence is CASSYSQGLYNEQFF.

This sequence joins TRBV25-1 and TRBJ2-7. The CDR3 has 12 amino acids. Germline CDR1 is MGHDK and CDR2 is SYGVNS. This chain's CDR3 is CASSVSPYEQYF.

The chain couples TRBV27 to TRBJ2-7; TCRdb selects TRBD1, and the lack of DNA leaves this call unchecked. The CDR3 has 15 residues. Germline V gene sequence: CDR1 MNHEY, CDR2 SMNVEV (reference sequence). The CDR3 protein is CASSWGTGGTYEQYF.

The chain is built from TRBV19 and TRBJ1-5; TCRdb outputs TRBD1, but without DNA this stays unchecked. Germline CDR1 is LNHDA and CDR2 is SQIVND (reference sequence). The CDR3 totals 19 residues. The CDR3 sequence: CASSERAGPTKYSNQPQHF.

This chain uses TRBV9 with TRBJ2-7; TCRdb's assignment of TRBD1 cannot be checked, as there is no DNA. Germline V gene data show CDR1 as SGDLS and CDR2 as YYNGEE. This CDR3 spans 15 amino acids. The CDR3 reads CASSSGQGPPYEQYF.